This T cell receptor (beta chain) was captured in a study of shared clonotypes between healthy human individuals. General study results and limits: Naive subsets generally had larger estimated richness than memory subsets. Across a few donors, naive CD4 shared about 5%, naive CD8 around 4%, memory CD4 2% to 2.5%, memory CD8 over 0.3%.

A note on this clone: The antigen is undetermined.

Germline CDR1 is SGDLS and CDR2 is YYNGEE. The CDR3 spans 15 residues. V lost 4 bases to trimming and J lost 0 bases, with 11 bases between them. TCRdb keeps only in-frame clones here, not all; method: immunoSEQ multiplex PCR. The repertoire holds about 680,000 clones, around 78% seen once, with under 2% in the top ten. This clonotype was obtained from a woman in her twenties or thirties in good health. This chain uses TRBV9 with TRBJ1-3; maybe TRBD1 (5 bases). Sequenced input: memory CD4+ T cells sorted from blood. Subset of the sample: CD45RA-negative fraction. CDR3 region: CASSQGRSSGNTIYF. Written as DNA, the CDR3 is TGTGCCAGCAGCCAGGGCCGAAGCTCTGGAAACACCATATATTTT.